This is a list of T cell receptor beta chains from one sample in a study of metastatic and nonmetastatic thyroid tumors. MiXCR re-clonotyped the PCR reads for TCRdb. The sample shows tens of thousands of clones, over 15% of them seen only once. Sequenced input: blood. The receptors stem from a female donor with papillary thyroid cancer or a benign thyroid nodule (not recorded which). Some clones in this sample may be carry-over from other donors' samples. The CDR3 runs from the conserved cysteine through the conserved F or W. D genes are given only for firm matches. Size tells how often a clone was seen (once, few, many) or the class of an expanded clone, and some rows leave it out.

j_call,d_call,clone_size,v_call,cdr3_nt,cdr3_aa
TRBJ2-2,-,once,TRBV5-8,TGTGCCAGCAGCTTGCCAGGGGCTGGGACCGGGGAGCTGTTTTTT,CASSLPGAGTGELFF
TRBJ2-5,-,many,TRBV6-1,TGTGCCAGCAGTGGACAGGATCTAAAAGAGACCCAGTACTTC,CASSGQDLKETQYF
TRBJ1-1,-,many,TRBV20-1,TGCAGTGCTAGAGATTTCGAGGTTAACACTGAAGCTTTCTTT,CSARDFEVNTEAFF
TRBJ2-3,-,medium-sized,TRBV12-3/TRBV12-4,TGTGCCAGCAGCCAATATACAGATACGCAGTATTTT,CASSQYTDTQYF
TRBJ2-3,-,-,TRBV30,TGTGCCTGGAGTGAAGGGACTTCACGGGGCACAGATACGCAGTATTTT,CAWSEGTSRGTDTQYF
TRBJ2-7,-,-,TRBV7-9,TGTGCCAGCAGCTTAGGGCAGTCCACCTACGATCAGTACTTC,CASSLGQSTYDQYF
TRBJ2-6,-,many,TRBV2,TGTGCCAGCAGTGAGTTGGGGGCGCGTGGGGCCAACGTCCTGACTTTC,CASSELGARGANVLTF
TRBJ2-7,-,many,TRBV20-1,TGCAGTGCTGGGGCTTACGAGCAGTACTTC,CSAGAYEQYF
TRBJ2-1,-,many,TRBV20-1,TGCAGTGCGGGCGGGGTCGGCGATGAGCAGTTCTTC,CSAGGVGDEQFF
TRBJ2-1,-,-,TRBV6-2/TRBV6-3,TGTGCCAGCAAGGTAGGGGGCCTCTGGGTCCGCGGGGTAGATGAGCAGTTCTTC,CASKVGGLWVRGVDEQFF
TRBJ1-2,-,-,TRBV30,TGTGCCTGGAGGGACACCTATGGCTACACCTTC,CAWRDTYGYTF
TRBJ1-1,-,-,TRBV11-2,TGTGCCAGCAGCTTATCTAGTGGAGGGATGGGCACTGAAGCTTTCTTT,CASSLSSGGMGTEAFF
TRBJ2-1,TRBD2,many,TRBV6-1,TGTGCCAGCCTCCATCCGGGACTAGGGACCTCCCAGCTCTTC,CASLHPGLGTSQLF
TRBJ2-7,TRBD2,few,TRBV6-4,TGTGCCAGCAGTGAAGCGGGGGGGCAATACGAGCAGTACTTC,CASSEAGGQYEQYF
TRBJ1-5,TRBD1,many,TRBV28,TGTGCCAGCAGGCGTACCACCGGGACAGGGATTCAGCCCCAGCATTTT,CASRRTTGTGIQPQHF
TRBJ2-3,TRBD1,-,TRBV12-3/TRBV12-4,TGTGTCAGCAGTGTGGGACAGGGTGAAGGGCTCCAGTATTTT,CVSSVGQGEGLQYF
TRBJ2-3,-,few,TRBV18,TGTGCCAGCTCAACAGGGATGGTGAGAGATACGCAGTATTTT,CASSTGMVRDTQYF
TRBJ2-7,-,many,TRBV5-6,TGTGCCAGCAGCTTGCACCCTATGGGCTACGAGCAGTACTTC,CASSLHPMGYEQYF
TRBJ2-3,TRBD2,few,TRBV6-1,TGTGCCACACCGGGGGCTAGCGGGACACCAGATACGCAGTATTTT,CATPGASGTPDTQYF
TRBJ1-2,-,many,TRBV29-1,TGCAGCGTTGTCCTTGGGACGGTTAGGGATGGCTACACCTTC,CSVVLGTVRDGYTF
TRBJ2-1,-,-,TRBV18,TGTGCCAGCTCACCGGGTGACGATGAGCAGTTCTTC,CASSPGDDEQFF